The entry below describes one T cell receptor (beta chain). Its antigen is unknown. No base-level quality is on record; no much larger clone is a single base apart. This record belongs to a study of blood T cells in healthy people across ages (dated by TCRdb to 2013 to 2016). With respect to the entire study: In model experiments, template switching captured roughly one uniquely barcoded TCR beta cDNA molecule for every two T cells. The study measured age-related changes in TCR beta repertoire diversity using deep sequencing normalized with unique cDNA molecular identifiers. The donors were divided into four age groups: young (average around 15 years), middle-aged (over 35), aged (about 56) and long-lived (around 80). To avoid experimental bias, donors of different ages were randomly spread across the sequencing lanes. Using the same blood draw, the study looked at two additional independent replicas of 1 million unique cDNA reads for two donors, one aged 18 to 30 and the other aged 80 or older. Overall study results and their limits: The CMV infection status of donors was not known, potentially confounding age-related changes in expanded clonotypes. Compared with the aged group, the long-lived group had more naive CD4+ T cells, fewer expanded clones and increased TCR diversity, a pattern suggesting age selection. Bulk unsorted PBMC profiling prevented conclusive comparison of naive and antigen-experienced compartments. Estimates of total diversity from one million sequenced T cells were regarded as lower bounds and underestimates. Observed TCR beta diversity correlated strongly with the percentage of naive T cells measured by flow cytometry. Observed TCR beta diversity per million T cells fell roughly linearly with age, and a significant reduction was already apparent by age around 44.

Library creation used 5' RACE. These reads were obtained on an Illumina HiSeq 2500. A second PCR of roughly 6 to 12 cycles was performed with a sample-barcoded 5' primer and a J-beta primer mix. A unique molecular identifier was introduced onto each TCR beta cDNA molecule by a template-switch 5' adaptor carrying 12 random nucleotides. Each sample yielded at least 2.5 million CDR3-containing paired-end reads. All of the RNA was converted into first-strand cDNA using the Mint cDNA synthesis kit, with a TRBC-specific oligonucleotide serving as the primer. All cDNA was treated with uracil-DNA glycosylase and then went through a first 18-cycle PCR with the universal primers M1SS and BC2_uni_R. In the original analysis: Each sample was normalized by randomly selecting 1 million high-quality reads, each carrying a distinct molecular identifier. Instead of being binned into consensus sequences, reads that shared molecular identifiers were thrown out. CDR3 identification, clonotype clustering and error correction used MiTCR with a Q25 quality threshold and the strictest error-elimination algorithm. A nonparametric unseen species model with Euler transformation was used to estimate lower-bound total TCR beta diversity. TCRdb cleaned the public reads at Q25 with fastp, built clones with MiXCR and kept in-frame beta chains. Rows merge per CDR3 protein into single entries with the most common DNA and genes. What appears here as the V and J calls and clone size reflects TCRdb's work, not the paper's. For this sample the table gives hundreds of thousands of distinct CDR3 sequences, of which 25% to 30% were detected only once. The ten largest clones take up 15% to 17% of the sample.

Systemically healthy Caucasian individuals from Russia, approximately 39 in total and aged about 6 to 100 years, were included as donors. Roughly 10 milliliters of peripheral blood were collected from each donor into EDTA-treated Vacutainer tubes. PBMCs were isolated by Ficoll-Paque density-gradient centrifugation, with at least 7 million obtained per sample. Total RNA, at least 6 micrograms per sample, was extracted from PBMCs with Trizol reagent. For every donor, flow cytometry on a PBMC aliquot measured the percentage of naive CD45RAhigh/CD27high T cells. This receptor was obtained from a woman aged 80 or over in good health. Sequencing was carried out using blood.

This receptor carries the CDR3 CASSWGRQNYEQYF. The DNA sequence follows: TGCGCCAGCAGCTGGGGACGACAGAACTACGAGCAGTACTTC. The sequence is built from TRBV5-1 and TRBJ2-7; the D call is tentative, TRBD1 or TRBD2, as each matches 5 bases. Counted from cysteine to phenylalanine, this CDR3 has 14 amino acids. Kept here is only the CDR3 DNA, which spans 42 bases and is read in frame from base 1. Trimming removed 3 bases from V and 3 bases from J, leaving 13 bases between the germline ends. Sequences SGHRS (CDR1) and YFSETQ (CDR2) are obtained from the germline V gene.